Following are 28 T cell receptor beta chains from one sample sequenced in a study of memory CD4+ T cells and cytomegalovirus serostatus (dated 2019 in TCRdb). Library preparation employed the immunoSEQ multiplex PCR assay. TCRdb limited this immuneACCESS table to in-frame rearrangements with V and J called. A share of clones is missing; checked studies link under half to unresolved V genes, and the rest is unexplained. In all, the sample holds fewer than 75,000 clones, and roughly 80% of those were seen once. 0.7% to 0.85% of the sample goes to the ten largest clones. Single viable CD3+CD4+CD8-CD45RO+ cells were sorted as memory CD4+ T cells on a FACSAria II. The sequencing sample was made of memory CD4+ T cells from blood. These receptor sequences come from an adult in good health and CMV-seronegative.

The chain couples TRBV2 to TRBJ2-3; maybe TRBD2 (5 bases). The V and J ends lost 7 bases and 3 bases respectively, with 14 bases between them. Germline assignment: CDR1 SNHLY and CDR2 FYNNEI. This CDR3 is 14 amino acids long. The DNA for the CDR3 is TGTGCCAGCACGAGACTCCGGGGAACAGATACGCAGTATTTT. Translated, it gives CASTRLRGTDTQYF.

The chain recombines TRBV6-1 with TRBJ2-3; D not certain. V lost 1 base, J lost 10 bases, and 12 bases lay in between. CDR1 is MNHNS and CDR2 is SASEGT in the germline V gene. The CDR3 totals 13 residues. The CDR3 here is CASSEEPRSPQYF. The CDR3 nucleotides read TGTGCCAGCAGTGAAGAGCCCCGGTCGCCGCAGTATTTT.

This sequence joins TRBV6-5 and TRBJ1-2; D is perhaps TRBD1 (5 bases). Deletions cut 6 bases from V and 8 bases from J, with 19 bases between. The germline gives CDR1 MNHEY, CDR2 SVGAGI. The CDR3 sequence is 14 residues long. CDR3 coding DNA: TGTGCCAGCAGCCCCGGGAGTTGGGGGGTCGGCTACACCTTC. Its translation is CASSPGSWGVGYTF.

The CDR3 nucleotides read TGTGCCAGCAGCCACCCCGGGCTAGCGGGGGGTTCGAATGAGCAGTTCTTC. Amino acids: CASSHPGLAGGSNEQFF. The chain carries TRBV4-2 and TRBJ2-1; 11 bases agree with TRBD2. This CDR3 has 17 residues. V lost 3 bases to trimming and J lost 7 bases; unmatched junction nucleotides: 11. The germline V gene encodes CDR1 LGHNA and CDR2 YNFKEQ.

The chain is built from TRBV6-6 and TRBJ1-1; D gene unclear. There are 13 residues in the CDR3. CDR1 MNHNY and CDR2 SVGAGI come from the germline V gene (reference sequence). V was clipped by 3 bases and J by 6 bases, with 11 bases between them. CDR3 region: CASSYQRSPEAFF. The CDR3 DNA is TGTGCCAGCAGTTATCAGCGGAGTCCTGAAGCTTTCTTT.

V gene TRBV28 combines with J gene TRBJ1-4; TRBD1 is a possible D gene (5 bases). The V gene's germline CDR1 is MDHEN and CDR2 SYDVKM. V lost 4 bases to trimming and J lost 5 bases, with 11 bases between them. The CDR3 totals 14 residues. The CDR3 here is CASSSGRGNEKLFF. The CDR3 DNA follows: TGTGCCAGCAGTTCGGGACGGGGGAATGAAAAACTGTTTTTT.

This chain links TRBV21-1 with TRBJ2-7; the table's D call, TRBD2, has no DNA check behind it. TRBV21-1 is described as a pseudogene. The CDR3 is 18 residues long. CDR3 loop: CASRRGCDFSLVSHEQYF. For the CDR3, the DNA is TGTGCCAGCCGACGGGGGTGTGATTTTTCTTTGGTATCCCACGAGCAGTACTTC.

This chain links TRBV5-4 with TRBJ2-3; TRBD2 matches at 11 bases. The trim removed 0 bases at V and 1 base at J, leaving 10 bases unmatched. The CDR3 is made up of 19 amino acids. CDR1 and CDR2 (germline): SGHNT, YYREEE (reference sequence). In DNA, the CDR3 is TGTGCCAGCAGCTTGGGGGGGCTAGCGGGAGGCGAGGGCACAGATACGCAGTATTTT. This translates into CASSLGGLAGGEGTDTQYF.

This clone has just one count. The CDR3 loop reads CASSLVPTGEAFF. The CDR3 DNA reads TGTGCCAGCAGCTTAGTCCCCACAGGGGAAGCTTTCTTT. This chain links TRBV7-2 with TRBJ1-1, with TRBD1 as a possible D gene (6 bases). CDR3 length equals 13 residues. Trimming cost V 1 base and J 8 bases, with 11 bases left between them. The germline V gene has CDR1 SGHTA and CDR2 FQGNSA.

The rearrangement uses TRBV28 and TRBJ2-2, with D perhaps matching TRBD2 (6 bases). V lost 4 bases, J lost 4 bases, and 13 bases lay in between. Germline V gene sequence: CDR1 MDHEN, CDR2 SYDVKM. The CDR3 is 15 amino acids. DNA of the CDR3: TGTGCCAGCAGTTCTTACTTCGGGGGCACCGGGGAGCTGTTTTTT. Residues: CASSSYFGGTGELFF. The full variable domain, completed using reference TRBV28 and TRBJ2-2, is DVKVTQSSRYLVKRTGEKVFLECVQDMDHENMFWYRQDPGLGLRLIYFSYDVKMKEKGDIPEGYSVSREKKERFSLILESASTNQTSMYLCASSSYFGGTGELFFGEGSRLTVL.

The chain links TRBV13 to TRBJ2-2; 10 nucleotides line up with TRBD2. This CDR3 comprises 16 residues. Germline V lookup: CDR1 PRHDT, CDR2 FYEKMQ (reference sequence). The V segment lost 2 bases and the J segment 8 bases; nucleotides outside the gene matches: 8. The CDR3 DNA reads TGTGCCAGCAGCTTAAAATTAACTAGCGGGACTGGGGAGCTGTTTTTT. This translates into CASSLKLTSGTGELFF. Complete variable domain (other parts from reference TRBV13 and TRBJ2-2): AAGVIQSPRHLIKEKRETATLKCYPIPRHDTVYWYQQGPGQDPQFLISFYEKMQSDKGSIPDRFSAQQFSDYHSELNMSSLELGDSALYFCASSLKLTSGTGELFFGEGSRLTVL.

V usage is TRBV11-2 and J usage is TRBJ1-1; 7 bases agree with TRBD1. This CDR3 has 16 residues. V lost 5 bases, J lost 0 bases, and 9 bases stayed unmatched. Germline values: CDR1 SGHAT, CDR2 FQNNGV. CDR3 loop: CASSPRQGPMNTEAFF. In nucleotides, the CDR3 is TGTGCCAGCAGCCCCCGACAGGGACCTATGAACACTGAAGCTTTCTTT.

This chain links TRBV7-6 with TRBJ1-3; the D is unclear. CDR3 length equals 15 residues. V lost 5 bases and J lost 1, with 12 bases in between. Germline CDR1 is SGHVS and CDR2 is FNYEAQ. Written as DNA, the CDR3 is TGTGCCAGCAGCAGCTTCGGCAGGTCTGGAAACACCATATATTTT. Protein product: CASSSFGRSGNTIYF.

The chain carries TRBV7-9 and TRBJ1-2, with D unresolved. V was clipped by 7 bases and J by 2 bases, with 14 bases between them. Germline V gene lookup returns CDR1 SEHNR and CDR2 FQNEAQ (reference sequence). CDR3 length: 14 amino acids. CDR3 bases: TGTGCCAGCACCGTCGGGGTTTCCAACTATGGCTACACCTTC. Translating it yields CASTVGVSNYGYTF. Combining the CDR3 with reference TRBV7-9 and TRBJ1-2 gives the whole variable domain DTGVSQNPRHKITKRGQNVTFRCDPISEHNRLYWYRQTLGQGPEFLTYFQNEAQLEKSRLLSDRFSAERPKGSFSTLEIQRTEQGDSAMYLCASTVGVSNYGYTFGSGTRLTVV.

The table lists this clone with a few counts. The rearrangement uses TRBV7-2 and TRBJ2-1, with 14 positions matching TRBD2. With V trimmed by 7 bases and J by 10 bases, 6 bases remained unmatched. The CDR3 totals 14 residues. Per germline, CDR1 SGHTA and CDR2 FQGNSA. The CDR3 bases are TGTGCCAGCACCCTCAGACTAGCGGGGGGGGAGCAGTTCTTC. This gives the protein CASTLRLAGGEQFF.

V and J are TRBV11-2 and TRBJ2-1; the D gene could be TRBD1 or TRBD2 (6 bases each). CDR3 length: 16 residues. The germline V gene has CDR1 SGHAT and CDR2 FQNNGV. Trimming removed 2 bases at V and 9 bases at J, with 20 bases between. CDR3 coding DNA: TGTGCCAGCAGCTTATCCCCAACCCGGCCGGGGGCTGAGCAGTTCTTC. Encoded protein: CASSLSPTRPGAEQFF.

In its sample, this clone was seen once. Different DNA sequences within this sample yield the same CDR3. V usage is TRBV29-1 and J usage is TRBJ2-7; either TRBD1 or TRBD2 may fit D (5 bases each). V dropped 4 bases and J dropped 6 bases, with 10 bases sitting between them. The CDR3 extends over 11 amino acids. Germline CDR1 and CDR2: SQVTM and ANQGSEA. CDR3 amino acids: CSVGDVGEQYF. In DNA form, the CDR3 reads TGCAGCGTTGGGGACGTGGGCGAGCAGTACTTC.

The chain carries TRBV5-6 and TRBJ1-4, with 8 bases lining up with TRBD1. Germline-derived CDR1 and CDR2 are SGHDT and YYEEEE. The CDR3 has 14 residues. The junction had 5 bases not matched to a gene; V was cut back by 0 bases and J by 10 bases. The CDR3 loop reads CASSLEGQGAKLFF. CDR3 DNA sequence: TGTGCCAGCAGCTTGGAGGGCCAGGGGGCAAAACTGTTTTTT.

The chain employs TRBV6-6 and TRBJ2-2; 7 bases are a match to TRBD2. Trimming cost V 7 bases and J 2 bases; bases outside gene matches: 10. This CDR3 contains 16 residues. From germline, CDR1 is MNHNY and CDR2 SVGAGI (reference sequence). The CDR3 DNA reads as TGTGCCAGCACCCGAATCCCTAGCGGCAACACCGGGGAGCTGTTTTTT. Encoded protein: CASTRIPSGNTGELFF.

For this clone: At one boundary the junction diverges from the germline segment, which might be a read error. The rearrangement joins TRBV6-1 to TRBJ1-2; 9 bases are shared with TRBD1. CDR3 length equals 14 residues. CDR1 is MNHNS, CDR2 SASEGT, per germline. For the CDR3, the DNA is TGTGCCAGCAGCGAAGACAGGGGGTTTGGTGGCTACACCTTC. Amino acids: CASSEDRGFGGYTF.

The V gene is TRBV21-1, the J gene TRBJ1-1; the table calls TRBD1, which could not be checked here. TRBV21-1 is a known pseudogene. The CDR3 loop spans 17 amino acids. Written as DNA, the CDR3 is TGTGCCAGCAGCAGGGGTGAGGGGGATGGGATGAACACTGAAGCTTTCTTT. It specifies CASSRGEGDGMNTEAFF.

The chain carries TRBV4-1 and TRBJ2-5, with 10 bases lining up with TRBD1. The ends lost 6 bases at V and 7 bases at J; junction bases unmatched: 5. From germline, CDR1 is MGHRA and CDR2 YSYEKL. CDR3 size: 13 residues. The CDR3 sequence: CASRPTGGGTQYF. The CDR3, as DNA: TGCGCCAGCAGACCGACAGGGGGCGGGACCCAGTACTTC.

In DNA, the CDR3 is TGCGCCAGCAGCTCCAGGGGGCTAGGAACTGAAGCTTTCTTT. Translating it yields CASSSRGLGTEAFF. The chain carries TRBV5-1 and TRBJ1-1; 8 nucleotides line up with TRBD1. In germline, CDR1 is SGHRS, CDR2 YFSETQ. The CDR3 covers 14 residues. The V segment lost 3 bases and the J segment 5 bases; nucleotides outside the gene matches: 6.

The gene calls are TRBV10-2 and TRBJ2-7; 10 bases are shared with TRBD2. The ends lost 0 bases at V and 5 bases at J; junction bases unmatched: 7. This CDR3 region has 16 residues. CDR1 WSHSY and CDR2 SAAADI come from the germline V gene. Here the CDR3 DNA reads TGCGCCAGCAGTGAGTCTTGGACTAGCGGAAGTCACGAGCAGTACTTC. Translation: CASSESWTSGSHEQYF.

J is TRBJ1-4 and V is TRBV2; D is perhaps TRBD1 (5 bases). Germline V gene lookup returns CDR1 SNHLY and CDR2 FYNNEI. The CDR3 runs 13 residues. V lost 6 bases, J lost 7 bases, and 12 bases lay in between. CDR3 in amino acids: CASRRGLSEKLFF. The CDR3, as DNA: TGTGCCAGCAGGCGGGGACTATCTGAAAAACTGTTTTTT.

The chain uses TRBV12-5 and TRBJ2-7; weak D call: TRBD1 (5 bases). Germline V gene sequence: CDR1 LGHNT, CDR2 FRNRAP. The ends were cut back, 7 bases at V and 6 bases at J, with 13 bases in the middle. CDR3 size: 12 residues. This CDR3 reads CASAPEGAEQYF. CDR3 bases: TGTGCTAGTGCTCCTGAAGGGGCCGAGCAGTACTTC.

In this sample, this clone is medium-sized (0.01 to 0.1%). The chain couples TRBV5-1 to TRBJ1-2; no clear D gene. This CDR3 is 13 amino acids long. Trimming took off 2 bases at V and 5 bases at J, with 10 bases between the two ends. In germline, CDR1 is SGHRS, CDR2 YFSETQ. Written as DNA, the CDR3 is TGCGCCAGCAGCTTTTCGAGGGCATATGGCTACACCTTC. Amino acids: CASSFSRAYGYTF.

The J gene is TRBJ2-3, the V gene TRBV9; D unresolved. V was shortened by 0 bases and J by 1 base, with 12 bases between the two germline ends. CDR3 size: 16 residues. Germline CDR1 is SGDLS and CDR2 is YYNGEE. DNA of the CDR3: TGTGCCAGCAGCGTAGGAGGCGGTCAGGGCACAGATACGCAGTATTTT. Translating it yields CASSVGGGQGTDTQYF.